This T cell receptor beta chain was sequenced in a study of PD-1 blockade in classical Hodgkin lymphoma. In the study overall: Patients were infused with nivolumab 3 mg/kg every 2 weeks.

Relapse was seen in all patients after autologous stem cell transplantation, and brentuximab vedotin exposure was variable. Profiling relied on immunoSEQ multiplex PCR, and the TCRdb table lists in-frame clones only, not all of them. The sample shows approximately 89,000 clones, around four fifths of them seen only once. CDR1 and CDR2 from the germline V gene are MNHEY and SVGAGI. This CDR3 contains 13 residues. The V end lost 8 bases, the J end lost 2 bases, and 12 bases lay between the germline ends. The specimen comprised peripheral blood mononuclear cells (PBMCs), sampled at baseline. The chain couples TRBV6-5 to TRBJ1-2; D is unclear. The sequence was obtained from a human donor with classical Hodgkin lymphoma. The CDR3, as DNA: TGTGCCAGCGGGGAGATGTTGAACTATGGCTACACCTTC. Translated, it gives CASGEMLNYGYTF.